This entry lists 27 T cell receptor beta chains sequenced from one sample in a study of Ad26.COV2.S vaccination and SARS-CoV-2 variants. Treatment noted: approximately 18 received Ad26.COV2.S at low or high dose, single or two shots; roughly 5 received placebo; per-sample allocation not given. On day 63 after the first injection, vaccine and placebo recipients gave samples. Assay used: immunoSEQ multiplex PCR; TCRdb lists only in-frame clones, some missing. Of about 440,000 clones in the sample, less than 95% were seen once. This sample comprised peripheral blood, obtained in a trial of Ad26.COV2.S vaccine versus placebo. The source of these receptors is a person aged 18 to 65 who received the Ad26.COV2.S COVID-19 vaccine or a placebo.

This sequence joins TRBV5-1 and TRBJ2-5; 10 positions match TRBD2. This CDR3 spans 16 amino acids. Per the germline V gene, CDR1 is SGHRS and CDR2 is YFSETQ. The V and J ends lost 0 bases and 6 bases, in that order; junction bases with no gene match: 8. The CDR3 loop reads CASSLDLAGAWKTQYF. As DNA, the CDR3 is TGCGCCAGCAGCTTGGATCTAGCGGGGGCTTGGAAGACCCAGTACTTC.

This chain links TRBV28 with TRBJ2-1, with 11 bases matching TRBD2. V was pared by 5 bases and J by 6 bases, with 6 bases of the junction left unmatched. The germline V gene has CDR1 MDHEN and CDR2 SYDVKM. This CDR3 region has 15 residues. Written as DNA, the CDR3 is TGTGCCAGCAGTAGTAGCGGGAGGGCCGCCAATGAGCAGTTCTTC. Encoded protein: CASSSSGRAANEQFF.

The chain carries TRBV28 and TRBJ2-1, with no clear D. This CDR3 region has 11 residues. V lost 11 bases, J lost 6 bases, and 11 bases lay in between. Germline values: CDR1 MDHEN, CDR2 SYDVKM. Written as DNA, the CDR3 is TGTGCCCACGCCTTTGGCAATGAGCAGTTCTTC. Translating gives CAHAFGNEQFF.

Concerning this clone itself: One end of the junction fails to match germline, which may point to a read error. This chain connects TRBV4-1 to TRBJ2-4; tentative D call: TRBD1 (6 bases). The CDR3 length is 16 residues. Germline-derived CDR1 and CDR2 are MGHRA and YSYEKL. The CDR3 bases are TGCGCCAGCACCCAAAGCCCGCAGGGGGCCAAAAACATTCAGTACTTC. This codes for CASTQSPQGAKNIQYF.

This clone was recorded once. V and J are TRBV23-1 and TRBJ1-2; D unresolved. TRBV23-1 is treated as an ORF (open reading frame) with a function not yet certain. The CDR3 has 15 residues. V shed 0 bases and J shed 4 bases, with 12 bases lying between them. The CDR3 here is CASSQSSERPYGYTF. CDR3 coding DNA: TGCGCCAGCAGTCAATCGTCCGAACGGCCCTATGGCTACACCTTC.

Notes on this clone: A junction boundary mismatches the germline segment, possibly from a read error. The chain carries TRBV5-4 and TRBJ2-7, with 7 positions matching TRBD2. The CDR3 is made up of 15 amino acids. Germline V gene sequence: CDR1 SGHNT, CDR2 YYREEE (reference sequence). CDR3 in DNA: TGTGCCAACAGCAGCTGCCGGGAGGCGAGTTACGAGCAGTACTTC. Translated: CANSSCREASYEQYF.

This chain links TRBV7-2 with TRBJ2-2; TRBD2 is a possible D gene (6 bases). Germline V CDR1 and CDR2: SGHTA, FQGNSA. This CDR3 contains 16 residues. V shed 4 bases and J shed 5 bases, with 17 bases lying between them. CDR3 DNA sequence: TGTGCCAGCAGCTCATTCCGTCTAGCGCTAACCGGGGAGCTGTTTTTT. Protein: CASSSFRLALTGELFF.

The chain recombines TRBV11-3 with TRBJ2-7; no firm D call. CDR3 length equals 14 residues. V lost 1 base and J lost 0, with 7 bases in between. Germline CDR1 SGHNT, CDR2 YENEEA. Here the CDR3 DNA reads TGTGCCAGCAGCTTAGCGGGCAGCTCCTACGAGCAGTACTTC. This sequence encodes CASSLAGSSYEQYF.

The rearrangement joins TRBV25-1 to TRBJ1-1; D unresolved. The V gene's germline CDR1 is MGHDK and CDR2 SYGVNS. The CDR3 is made up of 14 amino acids. With 7 bases removed from V and 1 base from J, the gap between germline ends came to 13 bases. The CDR3 protein is CASKLGGENTEAFF. The CDR3 nucleotides are TGTGCCAGCAAGTTGGGCGGAGAGAACACTGAAGCTTTCTTT.

With regard to this clone: This CDR3 is also generated by other DNA sequences in the sample. CDR3 loop: CASSSGQGETQYF. CDR3 sequence (DNA): TGTGCCAGCAGCTCTGGACAGGGGGAAACCCAGTACTTC. The chain has TRBV7-3 and TRBJ2-5; 10 nucleotides match TRBD1. Germline CDR1 is SGHTA and CDR2 is FQGTGA. After removal of 4 bases from V and 8 bases from J, the junction contained 4 bases not matched to a gene. This CDR3 comprises 13 residues.

V is TRBV7-9 and J is TRBJ2-3, with D hard to call. V was cut by 2 bases and J by 0 bases, with 6 bases left in between. This CDR3 spans 14 amino acids. Germline values: CDR1 SEHNR, CDR2 FQNEAQ (reference sequence). CDR3 sequence reads: CASSLLGSTDTQYF. The CDR3 DNA sequence: TGTGCCAGCAGCTTATTAGGGAGCACAGATACGCAGTATTTT.

The J gene is TRBJ1-2, the V gene TRBV6-2 or TRBV6-3; D is perhaps TRBD1 (6 bases). Germline CDR1 MNHEY, CDR2 SVGEGT. V lost 5 bases to trimming and J lost 8 bases, with 15 bases between them. The CDR3 spans 13 residues. The CDR3 coding sequence is TGTGCCAGCAGTCAGGGACAACTACAAGGCTACACCTTC. It specifies CASSQGQLQGYTF.

V and J are TRBV2 and TRBJ1-2; TRBD1 might be the D (6 bases). The CDR3 is 12 residues long. Germline-derived CDR1 and CDR2 are SNHLY and FYNNEI. Between the trimmed V and J ends, which lost 3 bases and 12 bases, there was a span of 14 bases. DNA for the CDR3: TGTGCCAGCAGTGATGGGGGCGGCTCTCACACCTTC. This gives the protein CASSDGGGSHTF.

Only one count was recorded for this clone. The chain couples TRBV5-1 to TRBJ2-7; 8 bases map to TRBD2. The CDR3 loop spans 15 amino acids. Germline assignment: CDR1 SGHRS and CDR2 YFSETQ. V trimming: 4 bases; J trimming: 2 bases; junction bases outside the gene matches: 8. Written as DNA, the CDR3 is TGCGCCAGCAGCCGGACTAGCAGCGGCGCCTACGAGCAGTACTTC. It specifies CASSRTSSGAYEQYF.

The chain combines TRBV10-1 with TRBJ1-5, with D perhaps TRBD1 (5 bases). In germline, CDR1 is WNHNN, CDR2 SYGVQD (reference sequence). This CDR3 contains 13 residues. Trimming pared 8 bases from V and 3 bases from J, leaving 11 bases between. The DNA for the CDR3 is TGCGCCAGCTTACGGGGGATCAATCAGCCCCAGCATTTT. It encodes CASLRGINQPQHF.

The chain joins TRBV4-3 to TRBJ2-1; D is unclear. Germline V gives CDR1 LGHNA, CDR2 YSLEER. V lost 0 bases to trimming and J lost 5 bases, with 11 bases between them. There are 15 residues in the CDR3. Here the CDR3 DNA reads TGCGCCAGCAGCCAAGATCCCAGACCCAACAATGAGCAGTTCTTC. Translating it yields CASSQDPRPNNEQFF.

This chain links TRBV27 with TRBJ1-5; D unresolved. V shed 8 bases and J shed 4 bases, with 9 bases lying between them. The CDR3 has 12 amino acids. CDR1 and CDR2 from the germline V gene are MNHEY and SMNVEV (reference sequence). CDR3 bases: TGTGCCAGCGGGAGGGAAAATCAGCCCCAGCATTTT. Amino acids: CASGRENQPQHF.

Worth noting for this clone: Different DNA sequences within this sample yield the same CDR3. The chain uses TRBV5-1 and TRBJ1-1; D remains unclear. Germline V gene data show CDR1 as SGHRS and CDR2 as YFSETQ. The CDR3 is 15 residues long. V dropped 0 bases and J dropped 1 base, with 10 bases sitting between them. The CDR3 DNA is TGCGCCAGCAGCTTGGTAGCAGGCGCGAACACTGAAGCTTTCTTT. This gives the protein CASSLVAGANTEAFF.

The table lists this clone with a count of one. The V call is TRBV18, the J call TRBJ2-7; TRBD2 matches at 9 bases. Trimming removed 3 bases from V and 2 bases from J; junction bases left unmatched: 2. Germline CDR1 is KGHSH and CDR2 is LQKENI. The CDR3 runs 14 residues. The CDR3 sequence: CASSPLAGPYEQYF. For the CDR3, the DNA is TGTGCCAGCTCACCGCTAGCGGGACCCTACGAGCAGTACTTC.

This clone was found once. V is TRBV5-6 and J is TRBJ2-7, with D maybe TRBD1 (6 bases). This CDR3 contains 15 residues. The V end lost 4 bases, the J end lost 0 bases, and 14 bases lay between the germline ends. The germline V gene has CDR1 SGHDT and CDR2 YYEEEE. CDR3 DNA sequence: TGTGCCAGCAGCCAAGGATTAGGGGGCTCCTACGAGCAGTACTTC. It specifies CASSQGLGGSYEQYF.

The V and J genes are TRBV5-4 and TRBJ1-1, with D possibly being TRBD1 (5 bases). The CDR3 extends over 15 amino acids. Germline V lookup: CDR1 SGHNT, CDR2 YYREEE (reference sequence). Trimming cost V 0 bases and J 4 bases, with 13 bases left between them. The CDR3 sequence: CASSLVAGLGTEAFF. CDR3 bases: TGTGCCAGCAGCTTGGTGGCGGGGCTGGGCACTGAAGCTTTCTTT.

This chain links TRBV2 with TRBJ2-1; perhaps TRBD2 as D (6 bases). Trimming took off 0 bases at V and 2 bases at J, with 11 bases between the two ends. Germline V gives CDR1 SNHLY, CDR2 FYNNEI. The CDR3 extends over 16 amino acids. CDR3 loop: CASSEARGGTYNEQFF. In nucleotides, the CDR3 is TGTGCCAGCAGTGAAGCGCGTGGGGGGACCTACAATGAGCAGTTCTTC.

In this sample, this clone turned up once. This chain links TRBV6-2 or TRBV6-3 with TRBJ2-7, with 11 bases lining up with TRBD2. Germline V gene sequence: CDR1 MNHEY, CDR2 SVGEGT. Losses at the gene ends were 0 bases for V and 3 bases for J; bases not matched to a gene: 7. The CDR3 is made up of 17 amino acids. The DNA for the CDR3 is TGTGCCAGCAGTTACTCCCCGGGACTAGCGGAAGTCTACGAGCAGTACTTC. Protein product: CASSYSPGLAEVYEQYF.

This chain links TRBV6-1 with TRBJ2-5; maybe TRBD1 (6 bases). Trimming removed 1 base from V and 3 bases from J, with 12 bases in between. CDR1 is MNHNS, CDR2 SASEGT, per germline. The CDR3 contains 15 residues. The CDR3 spells CASSEVPQGKETQYF. The CDR3 nucleotides read TGTGCCAGCAGTGAAGTGCCCCAGGGGAAAGAGACCCAGTACTTC.

The chain recombines TRBV6-5 with TRBJ1-6, with a possible D match to TRBD1 (5 bases). Trimming removed 2 bases from V and 6 bases from J, with 11 bases in between. The germline V gene has CDR1 MNHEY and CDR2 SVGAGI. The CDR3 is 15 amino acids. CDR3 sequence reads: CASSYLDTTNSPLHF. The CDR3 bases are TGTGCCAGCAGTTACCTGGACACAACTAATTCACCCCTCCACTTT.

The V call is TRBV6-2 or TRBV6-3, the J call TRBJ2-3, with TRBD1 matching over 10 bases. V shed 4 bases and J 3 bases; nucleotides not matched to a gene: 7. This CDR3 has 16 amino acids. Germline V lookup: CDR1 MNHEY, CDR2 SVGEGT. The CDR3: CASSSPPGQGTDTQYF. The CDR3 bases are TGTGCCAGCAGTTCCCCACCGGGACAGGGGACAGATACGCAGTATTTT.

The chain carries TRBV28 and TRBJ1-5; maybe TRBD1 (5 bases). The CDR3 extends over 15 amino acids. Trimming took 6 bases from V and 5 from J, leaving 17 bases between them. From germline, CDR1 is MDHEN and CDR2 SYDVKM. The CDR3 DNA is TGTGCCAGCAGCCCTCCAATCCAGGGTCATCAGCCCCAGCATTTT. As protein: CASSPPIQGHQPQHF.